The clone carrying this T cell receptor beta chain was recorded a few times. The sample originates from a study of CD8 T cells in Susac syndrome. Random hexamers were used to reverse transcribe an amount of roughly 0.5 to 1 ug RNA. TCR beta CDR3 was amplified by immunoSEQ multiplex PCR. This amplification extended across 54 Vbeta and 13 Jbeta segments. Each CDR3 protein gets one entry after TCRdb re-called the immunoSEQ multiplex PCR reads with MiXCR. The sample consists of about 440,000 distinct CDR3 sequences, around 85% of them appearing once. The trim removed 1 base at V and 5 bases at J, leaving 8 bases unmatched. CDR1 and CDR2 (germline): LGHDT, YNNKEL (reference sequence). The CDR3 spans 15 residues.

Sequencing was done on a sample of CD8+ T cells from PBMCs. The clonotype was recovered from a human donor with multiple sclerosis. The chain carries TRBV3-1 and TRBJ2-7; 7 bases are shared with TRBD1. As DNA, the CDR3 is TGTGCCAGCAGCCAAGCGACAGGGTTTGTGGACGAGCAGTACTTC. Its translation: CASSQATGFVDEQYF.